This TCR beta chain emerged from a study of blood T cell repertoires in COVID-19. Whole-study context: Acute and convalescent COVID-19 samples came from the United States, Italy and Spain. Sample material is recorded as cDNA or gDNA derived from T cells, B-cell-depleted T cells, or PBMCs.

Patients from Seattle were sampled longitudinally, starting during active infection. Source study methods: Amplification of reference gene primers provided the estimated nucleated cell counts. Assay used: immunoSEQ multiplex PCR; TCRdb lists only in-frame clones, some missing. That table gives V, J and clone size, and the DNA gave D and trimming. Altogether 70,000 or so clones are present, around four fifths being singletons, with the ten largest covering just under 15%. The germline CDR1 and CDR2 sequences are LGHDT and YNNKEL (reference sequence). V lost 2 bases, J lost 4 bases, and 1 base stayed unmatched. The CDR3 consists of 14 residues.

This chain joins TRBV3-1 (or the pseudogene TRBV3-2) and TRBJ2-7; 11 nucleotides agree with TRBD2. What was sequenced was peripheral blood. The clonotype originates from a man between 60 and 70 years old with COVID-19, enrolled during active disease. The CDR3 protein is CASSQLAGGYEQYF. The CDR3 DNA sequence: TGTGCCAGCAGCCAATTAGCGGGGGGGTACGAGCAGTACTTC.